This passage covers 24 T cell receptor beta chains from one sample sequenced in a study of read filtering for tumor transcriptome and immune sequencing. From about 400 ng of RNA, a library with molecular barcoded alpha/delta and beta/gamma adaptors was made. TCRdb re-called the reads through MiXCR, storing one row per CDR3 protein. The sample has approximately 50,000 distinct CDR3 sequences, less than 25% seen once. Sequencing was performed on a population of CD138-negative cells sorted from bone marrow. The receptors come from a donor at least 40 years old with multiple myeloma.

There are a few counts of this clonotype. It may be a read error: a sequence one base away is much more abundant. V usage is TRBV7-9 and J usage is TRBJ2-7; D remains unclear. CDR1 and CDR2 from the germline V gene are SEHNR and FQNEAQ (reference sequence). V lost 5 bases, J lost 6 bases, and 11 bases lay in between. The CDR3 length is 12 residues. DNA of the CDR3: TGTGCCAGCAGCGACACAGTATGCGAGCAGTACTTC. Translation gives CASSDTVCEQYF.

There are many counts of this clonotype. V is TRBV4-1 and J is TRBJ2-5; TRBD1 aligns across 7 bases. Germline CDR1 is MGHRA and CDR2 is YSYEKL. V lost 4 bases, J lost 9 bases, and 11 bases stayed unmatched. CDR3 size: 14 residues. The CDR3 DNA is TGCGCCAGCAGCCGGATCACAGGGGTTTCGGCCCAGTACTTC. Its translation: CASSRITGVSAQYF.

This clonotype was seen repeatedly, ten times or more. The J gene is TRBJ1-1, the V gene TRBV29-1; D unresolved. CDR1 is SQVTM and CDR2 is ANQGSEA in the germline V gene. Trimming shortened V by 7 bases and J by 8 bases, and 11 bases separated the two germline ends. The CDR3 has 10 residues. Here the CDR3 DNA reads TGCAGCGGGATAGGGTCGGAAGCTTTCTTT. Translated, it gives CSGIGSEAFF. Full variable domain (missing parts from reference TRBV29-1 and TRBJ1-1): SAVISQKPSRDICQRGTSLTIQCQVDSQVTMMFWYRQQPGQSLTLIATANQGSEATYESGFVIDKFPISRPNLTFSTLTVSNMSPEDSSIYLCSGIGSEAFFGQGTRLTVV.

This clonotype was seen more than once but under ten times. The V and J genes are TRBV24-1 and TRBJ2-5; TRBD1 aligns across 7 bases. Germline V CDR1 and CDR2: KGHDR, SFDVKD. CDR3 length equals 15 residues. V lost 2 bases, J lost 5 bases, and 7 bases stayed unmatched. In DNA form, the CDR3 reads TGTGCCACCAGTGATTCTAAGGGGGCGAGGGAGACCCAGTACTTC. Translation: CATSDSKGARETQYF.

For this clonotype: One end of the junction does not line up with germline, which may come from a read error. The chain is built from TRBV7-8 and TRBJ2-7; D call uncertain. Per germline, CDR1 SGHVS and CDR2 FQNEAQ. The CDR3 length is 14 residues. This chain's CDR3 is CASSLGAGPYEQYF. DNA for the CDR3: TGTGCCAGCAGCTTAGGGGCCGGTCCCTATGAGCAGTACTTC.

In its sample, this clonotype was seen many times. The chain has TRBV18 and TRBJ1-4, with D perhaps matching TRBD1 (5 bases). This CDR3 has 15 residues. Trimming cost V 6 bases and J 0 bases, with 11 bases left between them. Germline CDR1 KGHSH, CDR2 LQKENI. This CDR3 reads CASSRDSATNEKLFF. Written as DNA, the CDR3 is TGTGCCAGCTCGCGAGACAGTGCAACTAATGAAAAACTGTTTTTT. The full variable domain, rest sourced from reference TRBV18 and TRBJ1-4, is NAGVMQNPRHLVRRRGQEARLRCSPMKGHSHVYWYRQLPEEGLKFMVYLQKENIIDESGMPKERFSAEFPKEGPSILRIQQVVRGDSAAYFCASSRDSATNEKLFFGSGTQLSVL.

A note on this clonotype: Given a much more abundant clone one base away, this may be a read error. The chain links TRBV18 to TRBJ2-5; weak D call: TRBD1 (5 bases). The CDR3 loop spans 13 amino acids. Germline CDR1 reads KGHSH; CDR2 reads LQKENI. This CDR3 is CASSQGHQEAQYF. In nucleotides, the CDR3 is TGTGCCAGCTCTCAAGGACACCAAGAGGCCCAGTACTTC. Full variable domain (outside the CDR3, taken from reference TRBV18 and TRBJ2-5): NAGVMQNPRHLVRRRGQEARLRCSPMKGHSHVYWYRQLPEEGLKFMVYLQKENIIDESGMPKERFSAEFPKEGPSILRIQQVVRGDSAAYFCASSQGHQEAQYFGPGTRLLVL.

Details on this clonotype: With a much larger clone just one base away, this may be a read error. The chain employs TRBV6-2 or TRBV6-3 and TRBJ2-2; possible D gene TRBD2, 5 bases. Germline V gene lookup returns CDR1 MNHEY and CDR2 SVGEGT. This CDR3 contains 11 residues. The CDR3 nucleotides read TGTGCCAGCATCGGGAACGGGGAGCTGCTTTTT. The encoded protein is CASIGNGELLF.

The table lists this clonotype with many counts. The chain combines TRBV10-2 with TRBJ1-2; 9 nucleotides agree with TRBD1. V was clipped by 5 bases and J by 2 bases; unmatched bases: 6. Germline CDR1 and CDR2: WSHSY and SAAADI. The CDR3 has 15 residues. CDR3 sequence reads: CASSMVTGGNYGYTF. The CDR3 DNA is TGCGCCAGCAGTATGGTTACAGGGGGCAACTATGGCTACACCTTC.

This clonotype was counted between two and nine times. The chain is built from TRBV29-1 and TRBJ1-5, with D perhaps TRBD1 (6 bases). Germline V gene data show CDR1 as SQVTM and CDR2 as ANQGSEA. The CDR3 loop spans 14 amino acids. Trimming shortened V by 6 bases and J by 3 bases, and 15 bases separated the two germline ends. The CDR3 sequence: CSVATDSHNQPQHF. In DNA form, the CDR3 reads TGCAGCGTCGCGACGGACAGCCACAATCAGCCCCAGCATTTT.

This clonotype has at least ten counts. The chain has TRBV7-3 and TRBJ2-1; tentatively, D is TRBD2 (7 bases). CDR1 is SGHTA and CDR2 is FQGTGA in the germline V gene. This CDR3 has 15 amino acids. V lost 2 bases and J lost 7, with 15 bases in between. As DNA, the CDR3 is TGTGCCAGCAGCTTAGGGGGGGAAAGGGGGAATGAGCAGTTCTTC. Encoded protein: CASSLGGERGNEQFF.

This clonotype showed up many times. This chain links TRBV3-1 with TRBJ2-1; 8 bases line up with TRBD1. Trimming at V came to 5 bases and at J to 1 base, leaving 7 bases not matched to a gene. Germline lookup yields CDR1 LGHDT and CDR2 YNNKEL (reference sequence). This CDR3 is 16 amino acids long. Here the CDR3 DNA reads TGTGCCAGCAGCTCACCCGACAGGGGATCCTACAATGAGCAGTTCTTC. This encodes CASSSPDRGSYNEQFF.

As for this clonotype: This may arise from a read error, as a much more abundant clone is one base away. The chain links TRBV7-2 to TRBJ2-3; 9 bases match TRBD2. CDR1 is SGHTA, CDR2 FQGNSA, per germline. The V and J ends lost 8 bases and 4 bases, in that order; junction bases with no gene match: 10. This CDR3 is built from 15 residues. The CDR3 DNA sequence: TGTGCCAGCGGCTCCTTAGCGGGAGCCCCAGATACGCAGTATTTT. Translated, it gives CASGSLAGAPDTQYF.

Ten or more counts support this clonotype. This chain connects TRBV10-3 to TRBJ2-2; weak D call: TRBD1 (5 bases). Germline-derived CDR1 and CDR2 are ENHRY and SYGVKD. This CDR3 region has 13 residues. With 6 bases removed from V and 1 base from J, the gap between germline ends came to 6 bases. The CDR3 sequence is CAIRQENTGELFF. In DNA form, the CDR3 reads TGTGCCATCAGACAGGAGAACACCGGGGAGCTGTTTTTT.

This clonotype was recorded many times. V and J are TRBV7-6 and TRBJ2-3; D call uncertain. Looked up from germline, CDR1 is SGHVS and CDR2 is FNYEAQ. V was pared by 4 bases and J by 1 base, with 3 bases between. CDR3 length: 12 residues. CDR3 region: CASSSGTDTQYF. Here the CDR3 DNA reads TGTGCCAGCAGCTCCGGCACAGATACGCAGTATTTT. Full variable domain (rest looked up from reference TRBV7-6 and TRBJ2-3): GAGVSQSPRYKVTKRGQDVALRCDPISGHVSLYWYRQALGQGPEFLTYFNYEAQQDKSGLPNDRFSAERPEGSISTLTIQRTEQRDSAMYRCASSSGTDTQYFGPGTRLTVL.

As to this clonotype: Germline is not matched at one junction end, which may reflect a read error. The V call is TRBV6-6, the J call TRBJ1-1, with D unresolved. The CDR3 extends over 14 amino acids. The germline V gene encodes CDR1 MNHNY and CDR2 SVGAGI (reference sequence). DNA for the CDR3: TGTGCCAGCAGCTACTCGGGCGGCGGCGCTGAAGCTTTCTTT. This sequence encodes CASSYSGGGAEAFF.

Notes on this clonotype: A read error may be the cause here, since a much bigger clone is one base away. This chain uses TRBV7-2 with TRBJ1-5; D ambiguous. Trimming shortened V by 5 bases and J by 7 bases, and 9 bases separated the two germline ends. This CDR3 is built from 12 residues. The germline CDR1 and CDR2 sequences are SGHTA and FQGNSA. CDR3 sequence reads: CASSHPSQPQHF. For the CDR3, the DNA is TGTGCCAGCAGCCACCCGAGCCAGCCCCAGCATTTT.

This clonotype was found many times. V and J are TRBV12-3 or TRBV12-4 and TRBJ2-1; TRBD1 aligns across 9 bases. Unmatched junction bases numbered 9, after V lost 5 bases and J lost 7 bases. The CDR3 consists of 15 residues. The DNA for the CDR3 is TGTGCCAGCAGTGACCGGGACAGGGAAGGGAATGAGCAGTTCTTC. Protein product: CASSDRDREGNEQFF.

The CDR3 loop is CASGPGTGVEAFF. The DNA of the CDR3 is TGTGCCAGCGGCCCCGGGACAGGGGTTGAAGCTTTCTTT. This chain connects TRBV27 to TRBJ1-1; TRBD1 agrees at 10 bases. The CDR3 has 13 amino acids. The ends lost 8 bases at V and 7 bases at J; junction bases unmatched: 7. Germline values: CDR1 MNHEY, CDR2 SMNVEV (reference sequence).

The J gene is TRBJ1-1, the V gene TRBV6-5; unclear D gene. In germline, CDR1 is MNHEY, CDR2 SVGAGI. V lost 4 bases to trimming and J lost 2 bases, with 11 bases between them. The CDR3 is made up of 14 amino acids. The CDR3 loop is CASSSLLVNTEAFF. The CDR3 DNA sequence: TGTGCCAGCAGTTCGCTTTTGGTAAACACTGAAGCTTTCTTT.

This clonotype appeared a few times. In DNA, the CDR3 is TGTGCCAGCAGAACCTCAGGGTCCTATAATTCACCCCTCCACTTT. It encodes CASRTSGSYNSPLHF. The rearrangement links TRBV28 to TRBJ1-6; a weak D match, TRBD1 (5 bases). The CDR3 sequence is 15 residues long. From germline, CDR1 is MDHEN and CDR2 SYDVKM. V was trimmed by 6 bases and J by 1 base, leaving 10 bases between them. The full variable domain, in which reference TRBV28 and TRBJ1-6 provide the parts outside the CDR3, is DVKVTQSSRYLVKRTGEKVFLECVQDMDHENMFWYRQDPGLGLRLIYFSYDVKMKEKGDIPEGYSVSREKKERFSLILESASTNQTSMYLCASRTSGSYNSPLHFGNGTRLTVT.

V and J are TRBV2 and TRBJ2-3; D is unclear. Trimming removed 0 bases from V and 6 bases from J, with 13 bases in between. The CDR3 totals 15 residues. Germline V lookup: CDR1 SNHLY, CDR2 FYNNEI. The CDR3 coding sequence is TGTGCCAGCAGTGAAGCCATGGCGGCCGAGGATACGCAGTATTTT. Residues: CASSEAMAAEDTQYF.

This clonotype was detected ten times or more. The rearrangement links TRBV6-2 or TRBV6-3 to TRBJ2-2; tentatively, D is TRBD1 (7 bases). Germline CDR1 and CDR2: MNHEY and SVGEGT. The CDR3 has 13 amino acids. Trimming removed 7 bases at V and 5 bases at J, with 11 bases between. The CDR3 region is CASNPGGTGELFF. CDR3 in DNA: TGTGCCAGCAATCCAGGGGGGACCGGGGAGCTGTTTTTT.

The table lists this clonotype with many counts. Given a much more abundant clone one base away, this may be a read error. V is TRBV30 and J is TRBJ2-1; 8 bases fit TRBD2. Germline CDR1 reads GTSNPN; CDR2 reads SVGIG (reference sequence). The CDR3 sequence is 15 residues long. CDR3 sequence: CAWSRGLDSYSEQFF. CDR3 nucleotide sequence: TGTGCCTGGAGTCGGGGACTAGACTCCTACAGTGAGCAGTTCTTC. The whole variable domain, remainder taken from reference TRBV30 and TRBJ2-1, is SQTIHQWPATLVQPVGSPLSLECTVEGTSNPNLYWYRQAAGRGLQLLFYSVGIGQISSEVPQNLSASRPQDRQFILSSKKLLLSDSGFYLCAWSRGLDSYSEQFFGPGTRLTVL.